Shown below are 20 T cell receptor beta chains from a single sample sequenced in a study of OX40 agonist ivuxolimab in advanced cancers. Assay: immunoSEQ multiplex PCR; the TCRdb copy retains only in-frame clones and omits some. Of 53,000 or so clones listed, more than 85% are singletons. The starting material was CD4+ or CD8+ T cells sorted from blood, obtained in a trial of the OX40 agonist ivuxolimab. The receptors were gathered from an adult with an advanced solid tumor such as melanoma, head and neck, liver or kidney cancer.

This rearrangement joins TRBV7-9 to TRBJ2-4; unclear D gene. The CDR3 is 14 amino acids. Germline values: CDR1 SEHNR, CDR2 FQNEAQ (reference sequence). Deletions cut 5 bases from V and 8 bases from J, with 16 bases between. The CDR3 region has the DNA TGTGCCAGCAGCCCCCCCAAGGCTGGTGACATTCAGTACTTC. The encoded protein is CASSPPKAGDIQYF. The variable domain in full, with the rest retrieved from reference TRBV7-9 and TRBJ2-4, is DTGVSQNPRHKITKRGQNVTFRCDPISEHNRLYWYRQTLGQGPEFLTYFQNEAQLEKSRLLSDRFSAERPKGSFSTLEIQRTEQGDSAMYLCASSPPKAGDIQYFGAGTRLSVL.

The chain carries TRBV27 and TRBJ2-7; no reliable D call. The CDR3 consists of 15 residues. Germline V gives CDR1 MNHEY, CDR2 SMNVEV (reference sequence). The V end was cut by 9 bases, the J end by 0 bases, with 18 bases between. The CDR3 DNA reads TGTGCCAGTTTTTTGGGCGGTTCTGACTCCTACGAGCAGTACTTC. It yields the protein CASFLGGSDSYEQYF.

The rearrangement uses TRBV19 and TRBJ2-7; 7 bases align to TRBD1. The germline gives CDR1 LNHDA, CDR2 SQIVND (reference sequence). The CDR3 is 15 amino acids. J was trimmed by 3 bases and V by 3 bases; bases with no gene match: 8. The CDR3 region is CASSMGEGQIYEQYF. CDR3 in DNA: TGTGCCAGTAGTATGGGTGAGGGACAGATCTACGAGCAGTACTTC. Variable domain in full (rest from reference TRBV19 and TRBJ2-7): DGGITQSPKYLFRKEGQNVTLSCEQNLNHDAMYWYRQDPGQGLRLIYYSQIVNDFQKGDIAEGYSVSREKKESFPLTVTSAQKNPTAFYLCASSMGEGQIYEQYFGPGTRLTVT.

The chain couples TRBV29-1 to TRBJ2-2; possible D gene TRBD2, 6 bases. Germline lookup yields CDR1 SQVTM and CDR2 ANQGSEA. The CDR3 contains 16 residues. V lost 5 bases and J lost 6, with 22 bases in between. CDR3 sequence: CSVSGVDFPLAGELFF. The CDR3 DNA reads as TGCAGCGTTTCGGGGGTCGATTTCCCCCTAGCCGGGGAGCTGTTTTTT.

V is TRBV7-6 and J is TRBJ2-7, with 7 bases lining up with TRBD1. V lost 5 bases, J lost 2 bases, and 6 bases stayed unmatched. Germline V gene data show CDR1 as SGHVS and CDR2 as FNYEAQ. This CDR3 is built from 14 residues. CDR3 loop: CASSGDSLTYEQYF. The CDR3, as DNA: TGTGCCAGCAGCGGGGACAGTCTGACCTACGAGCAGTACTTC.

The V gene is TRBV19, the J gene TRBJ2-4; D uncertain. Germline CDR1 reads LNHDA; CDR2 reads SQIVND (reference sequence). Trimming took off 3 bases at V and 0 bases at J, with 9 bases between the two ends. The CDR3 extends over 15 amino acids. CDR3 in DNA: TGTGCCAGTAGTATTGACAAAATAGCCAAAAACATTCAGTACTTC. This sequence encodes CASSIDKIAKNIQYF.

V usage is TRBV2 and J usage is TRBJ2-7, with 10 positions matching TRBD2. V was pared by 6 bases and J by 2 bases, with 10 bases of the junction left unmatched. Germline assignment: CDR1 SNHLY and CDR2 FYNNEI. This CDR3 has 16 residues. The CDR3 protein is CASRNSRLAGAYEQYF. The DNA for the CDR3 is TGTGCCAGCAGGAACTCCCGGCTAGCGGGAGCCTACGAGCAGTACTTC.

The chain employs TRBV6-5 and TRBJ2-3, with TRBD2 matching over 8 bases. Germline V gene lookup returns CDR1 MNHEY and CDR2 SVGAGI. V lost 5 bases to trimming and J lost 6 bases; unmatched junction nucleotides: 10. The CDR3 loop spans 15 amino acids. CDR3 region: CASSQRLARSDTQYF. The CDR3 DNA reads as TGTGCCAGCAGTCAGAGACTAGCGCGATCGGATACGCAGTATTTT.

The chain has TRBV2 and TRBJ2-3; the D call may be TRBD1 or TRBD2 (6 bases each). The V gene's germline CDR1 is SNHLY and CDR2 FYNNEI. V was cut by 2 bases and J by 7 bases, with 13 bases left in between. This CDR3 is 14 amino acids long. Written as DNA, the CDR3 is TGTGCCAGCAGTGAATCGGGGGCTCTGCATACGCAGTATTTT. Protein: CASSESGALHTQYF.

The chain links TRBV4-3 to TRBJ2-2; TRBD1 might be the D (5 bases). Germline lookup yields CDR1 LGHNA and CDR2 YSLEER. V shed 0 bases and J shed 14 bases, with 16 bases lying between them. The CDR3 sequence is 14 residues long. In DNA form, the CDR3 reads TGCGCCAGCAGCCAAGATCTGGTGACAGTGAAACTGTTTTTT. Translation: CASSQDLVTVKLFF.

This chain uses TRBV6-5 with TRBJ2-7; TRBD2 might be the D (7 bases). Looked up from germline, CDR1 is MNHEY and CDR2 is SVGAGI. The V gene lost 6 bases and the J gene lost 6 bases, with 15 bases spanning the gap. This CDR3 has 13 amino acids. The CDR3 protein is CASSQGLAAEQYF. The CDR3 DNA reads as TGTGCCAGCAGCCAGGGGCTAGCGGCCGAGCAGTACTTC.

This clone was seen a single time. This rearrangement joins TRBV11-3 to TRBJ2-7, with D hard to call. There are 14 residues in the CDR3. V was clipped by 0 bases and J by 10 bases, with 16 bases between them. Germline V gene data show CDR1 as SGHNT and CDR2 as YENEEA. The CDR3 coding sequence is TGTGCCAGCAGCTTAGATTTCACTCAACGACAACAGTACTTC. It translates to CASSLDFTQRQQYF.

J is TRBJ1-1 and V is TRBV23-1, with D tentatively TRBD1 (6 bases). TRBV23-1 is placed among ORFs of uncertain function. The V end lost 1 base, the J end lost 4 bases, and 13 bases lay between the germline ends. CDR3 size: 15 residues. As DNA, the CDR3 is TGCGCCAGCAGTCAATGCTCCAGGGGTCGCACTGAAGCTTTCTTT. Encoded protein: CASSQCSRGRTEAFF.

V and J are TRBV5-6 and TRBJ1-2; D gene uncertain. Germline CDR1 and CDR2: SGHDT and YYEEEE. V dropped 1 base and J dropped 5 bases, with 18 bases sitting between them. The CDR3 totals 16 residues. Here the CDR3 DNA reads TGTGCCAGCAGCTTGCAATCGGCCAGCTCTTCATATGGCTACACCTTC. Translated: CASSLQSASSSYGYTF. The variable domain in full, with the rest retrieved from reference TRBV5-6 and TRBJ1-2, is DAGVTQSPTHLIKTRGQQVTLRCSPKSGHDTVSWYQQALGQGPQFIFQYYEEEERQRGNFPDRFSGHQFPNYSSELNVNALLLGDSALYLCASSLQSASSSYGYTFGSGTRLTVV.

V gene TRBV13 combines with J gene TRBJ2-7; D might be TRBD2 (5 bases). The CDR3 runs 13 residues. Trimming took off 8 bases at V and 0 bases at J, with 11 bases between the two ends. The germline V gene encodes CDR1 PRHDT and CDR2 FYEKMQ (reference sequence). The CDR3 loop reads CASGRRASYEQYF. CDR3 nucleotides: TGTGCCAGCGGGCGGCGGGCCTCCTACGAGCAGTACTTC.

The chain links TRBV6-5 to TRBJ1-5, with a tentative D call TRBD1 (6 bases). This CDR3 has 14 residues. Germline loops: CDR1 MNHEY, CDR2 SVGAGI. V shed 6 bases and J shed 0 bases, with 9 bases lying between them. This CDR3 reads CASSLDSSNQPQHF. In DNA, the CDR3 is TGTGCCAGCAGCCTGGACAGTAGCAATCAGCCCCAGCATTTT.

The genes are TRBV19 and TRBJ2-7; possibly TRBD1 or TRBD2 for D (5 bases each). Trimming removed 3 bases at V and 4 bases at J, with 19 bases between. Germline V CDR1 and CDR2: LNHDA, SQIVND (reference sequence). This CDR3 comprises 16 residues. DNA for the CDR3: TGTGCCAGTAGTATGTGGTTAGGGACGAAAGTATACGAGCAGTACTTC. This encodes CASSMWLGTKVYEQYF.

The J gene is TRBJ2-7, the V gene TRBV4-3; 7 bases fit TRBD1. Germline V lookup: CDR1 LGHNA, CDR2 YSLEER. V was pared by 1 base and J by 4 bases, with 7 bases of the junction left unmatched. The CDR3 consists of 15 residues. The CDR3, as DNA: TGCGCCAGCAGCCAAGCCCCAGGGGGTGGGTACGAGCAGTACTTC. Amino acids: CASSQAPGGGYEQYF.

The gene calls are TRBV28 and TRBJ2-7; 11 nucleotides match TRBD2. CDR3 length: 17 amino acids. The germline gives CDR1 MDHEN, CDR2 SYDVKM. V lost 5 bases and J lost 1; bases outside the gene matches: 10. CDR3 DNA sequence: TGTGCCAGCAGTACCACGGGACTAGCGGCAGTTTCCTACGAGCAGTACTTC. Translating it yields CASSTTGLAAVSYEQYF.

The chain is built from TRBV6-5 and TRBJ2-5; the match to TRBD2 covers 12 bases. The DNA matches TRBJ2-7 better at its end, which makes the J call doubtful. This CDR3 comprises 15 residues. CDR1 and CDR2 from the germline V gene are MNHEY and SVGAGI. The CDR3 region has the DNA TGTGCCAGCAGTTACTCGGGACTAGCGGGTTTCGAGCAGTACTTC. Translating it yields CASSYSGLAGFEQYF.